The 11 T cell receptor beta chains below all came from one sample that was sequenced in a study of identical twins. TCRdb processed the 5' RACE reads anew with MiXCR; each CDR3 protein has one entry. This table holds around 1.7 million distinct CDR3 sequences, under 35% found once. Sequencing input: cord blood. These receptors were taken from a newborn girl in good health.

The chain has TRBV20-1 and TRBJ2-7, with D tentatively TRBD1 (6 bases). CDR1 is DFQATT, CDR2 SNEGSKA, per germline (reference sequence). The V and J ends lost 3 bases and 1 base respectively, with 10 bases between them. The CDR3 extends over 13 amino acids. CDR3 region: CSASHRESYEQYF. The CDR3 DNA sequence: TGCAGTGCTAGCCACAGGGAGTCCTACGAGCAGTACTTC.

The rearrangement uses TRBV20-1 and TRBJ1-1, with D possibly matching TRBD1 (6 bases). The germline CDR1 and CDR2 sequences are DFQATT and SNEGSKA (reference sequence). There are 15 residues in the CDR3. With 3 bases removed from V and 1 base from J, the gap between germline ends came to 15 bases. CDR3 bases: TGCAGTGCTAGTTCCCCTTGGGGGGCGAACACTGAAGCTTTCTTT. It translates to CSASSPWGANTEAFF.

The J gene is TRBJ2-1, the V gene TRBV10-3; 9 bases line up with TRBD1. Trimming removed 9 bases from V and 8 bases from J; junction bases left unmatched: 14. The CDR3 totals 15 residues. Germline CDR1 ENHRY, CDR2 SYGVKD. The CDR3 here is CAMRGGTGPLDEQFF. The CDR3 DNA reads TGTGCCATGAGGGGGGGGACAGGGCCTTTGGATGAGCAGTTCTTC.

The rearrangement uses TRBV11-1 and TRBJ2-3, with TRBD1 identical over 7 bases. After removal of 4 bases from V and 2 bases from J, the junction contained 6 bases not matched to a gene. Germline loops: CDR1 SGHAT, CDR2 FQDESV (reference sequence). The length of the CDR3 is 15 residues. The CDR3 is CASSSRDRYTDTQYF. The CDR3 DNA is TGTGCCAGCAGCTCCCGGGACAGATACACAGATACGCAGTATTTT.

This clonotype was picked up many times. This chain connects TRBV29-1 to TRBJ1-5; D gene uncertain. V gave up 4 bases and J gave up 6 bases, with 13 bases separating them. Germline lookup yields CDR1 SQVTM and CDR2 ANQGSEA. CDR3 length: 13 residues. CDR3 residues: CSVAPGLSQPQHF. CDR3 nucleotides: TGCAGCGTTGCTCCCGGGCTCAGTCAGCCCCAGCATTTT.

The chain couples TRBV6-6 to TRBJ2-3; D is perhaps TRBD1 or TRBD2 (5 bases each). The germline V gene has CDR1 MNHNY and CDR2 SVGAGI (reference sequence). Trimming left V 6 bases short and J 2 bases short, with 12 bases between. The CDR3 contains 14 residues. CDR3 residues: CASRPGTVTDTQYF. The CDR3 DNA sequence: TGTGCCAGCAGGCCAGGGACGGTCACAGATACGCAGTATTTT.

The rearrangement joins TRBV20-1 to TRBJ2-1, with 10 bases fitting TRBD2. CDR1 and CDR2 from the germline V gene are DFQATT and SNEGSKA (reference sequence). The CDR3 is 15 amino acids. V shed 2 bases, J shed 4 bases, and the junction held 5 bases outside the gene matches. The CDR3 DNA reads TGCAGTGCTAGACTAGCGGGAGTAAGATACAATGAGCAGTTCTTC. Its translation: CSARLAGVRYNEQFF.

This clonotype has ten or more counts. CDR3: CASRSGTGYYNEQFF. In nucleotides, the CDR3 is TGCGCCAGCAGGTCCGGGACAGGGTACTACAATGAGCAGTTCTTC. The chain recombines TRBV4-1 with TRBJ2-1; 9 bases agree with TRBD1. J was trimmed by 3 bases and V by 6 bases; bases with no gene match: 6. From germline, CDR1 is MGHRA and CDR2 YSYEKL. The CDR3 spans 15 residues.

This clonotype was seen more than once but under ten times. This chain joins TRBV7-9 and TRBJ2-3; 10 nucleotides match TRBD2. J was trimmed by 3 bases and V by 1 base; bases with no gene match: 1. The CDR3 sequence is 15 residues long. Germline values: CDR1 SEHNR, CDR2 FQNEAQ (reference sequence). The CDR3 spells CASSLEGLATDTQYF. CDR3 coding DNA: TGTGCCAGCAGCTTAGAGGGACTAGCGACAGATACGCAGTATTTT.

The V and J genes are TRBV6-6 and TRBJ2-3; 8 bases are shared with TRBD2. CDR1 MNHNY and CDR2 SVGAGI come from the germline V gene (reference sequence). The trim removed 5 bases at V and 2 bases at J, leaving 9 bases unmatched. CDR3 length: 16 residues. Here the CDR3 DNA reads TGTGCCAGCAGTAGACCCCGAGCGGGGGCCACAGATACGCAGTATTTT. Translation gives CASSRPRAGATDTQYF.

In its sample, this clonotype was seen many times. The chain uses TRBV12-3 or TRBV12-4 and TRBJ2-1; 8 bases align to TRBD2. Trimming cost V 5 bases and J 8 bases; bases outside gene matches: 5. The CDR3 extends over 13 amino acids. Written as DNA, the CDR3 is TGTGCCAGCAGTCCCGGGACTAGAGATGAGCAGTTCTTC. This translates into CASSPGTRDEQFF.